This record covers a single T cell receptor (beta chain). The antigen is unknown. The time point denotes: patch test 1, 2 weeks after DPC sensitization. As to treatment: therapeutic diphenylcyclopropenone sensitization with weekly scalp DPC. This sample is part of a study of human T cells and chemical hapten exposure. For the library, individual cDNA molecules each received unique molecular identifiers. Via MiXCR, TCRdb re-called the RACE reads, giving one row per CDR3 protein. Of some 380,000 distinct CDR3 sequences in the sample, 4.8% were seen once. Study-wide points: Expanded TCRs formed significantly more large CDR3 similarity clusters than controls. Once DPC sensitization occurred, TCRs above 1 in 1000 frequency showed no change.

Sequencing was performed on whole blood, taken in connection with sensitization to the hapten diphenylcyclopropenone (DPC). The clonotype was recovered from a woman between 45 and 60 years old with alopecia areata. Some clones in this sample may be carry-over from other donors' samples.

Written as DNA, the CDR3 is TGTGCCAGCAGCTTAGAGATTGGCCGCGAGCAGTACTTC. Encoded protein: CASSLEIGREQYF. The gene calls are TRBV7-2 and TRBJ2-7; D call uncertain. Trimming left V 1 base short and J 6 bases short, with 10 bases between. The germline CDR1 and CDR2 sequences are SGHTA and FQGNSA. CDR3 length: 13 amino acids.